This TCR beta chain was identified in a study of shared clonotypes between healthy human individuals. The V and J ends lost 4 bases and 5 bases, in that order; junction bases with no gene match: 7. CDR3 length: 14 amino acids. CDR1 and CDR2 from the germline V gene are LNHDA and SQIVND (reference sequence). About this clone: Antigen: not known.

Data came from immunoSEQ multiplex PCR; TCRdb stores just in-frame clones and leaves some out. The sample lists roughly 490,000 clones, around 78% occurring once. The study used about 100 million PBMCs per unsorted sample for genomic DNA. Whole-study findings and limits: The researchers took only blood, and tissue repertoires probably look different.

The sample consisted of PBMCs. The genes are TRBV19 and TRBJ1-1; 7 bases line up with TRBD1. The receptor comes from a woman aged 40 to 50 in good health. Some clones in this sample may be carry-over from other donors' samples. CDR3 amino acids: CASSKGTARTEAFF. CDR3 in DNA: TGTGCCAGTAGTAAAGGGACAGCCAGAACTGAAGCTTTCTTT.